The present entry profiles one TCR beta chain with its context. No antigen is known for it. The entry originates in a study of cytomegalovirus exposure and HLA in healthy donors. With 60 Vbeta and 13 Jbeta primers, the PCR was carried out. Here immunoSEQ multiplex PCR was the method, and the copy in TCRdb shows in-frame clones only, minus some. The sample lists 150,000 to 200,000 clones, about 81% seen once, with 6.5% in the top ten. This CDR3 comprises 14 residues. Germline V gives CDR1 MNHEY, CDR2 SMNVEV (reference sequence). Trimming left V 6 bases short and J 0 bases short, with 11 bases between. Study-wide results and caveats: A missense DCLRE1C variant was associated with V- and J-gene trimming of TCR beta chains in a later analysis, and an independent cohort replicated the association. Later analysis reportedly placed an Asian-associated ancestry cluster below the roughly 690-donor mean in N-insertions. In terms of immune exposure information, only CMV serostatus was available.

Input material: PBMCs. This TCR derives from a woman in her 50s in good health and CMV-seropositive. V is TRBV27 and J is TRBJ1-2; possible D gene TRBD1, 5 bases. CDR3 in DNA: TGTGCCAGCAGCACAGGCCGGTCTAACTATGGCTACACCTTC. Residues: CASSTGRSNYGYTF.